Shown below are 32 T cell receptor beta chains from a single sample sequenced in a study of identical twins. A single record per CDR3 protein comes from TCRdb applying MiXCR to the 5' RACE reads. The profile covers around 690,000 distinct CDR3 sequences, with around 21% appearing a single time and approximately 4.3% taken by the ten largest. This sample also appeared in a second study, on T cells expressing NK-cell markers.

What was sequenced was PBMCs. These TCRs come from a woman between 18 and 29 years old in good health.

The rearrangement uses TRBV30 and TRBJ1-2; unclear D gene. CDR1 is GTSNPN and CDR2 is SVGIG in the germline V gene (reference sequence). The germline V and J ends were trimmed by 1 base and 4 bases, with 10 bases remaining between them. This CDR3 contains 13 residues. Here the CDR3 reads CAWSAPLSYGYTF. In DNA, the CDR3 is TGTGCCTGGAGTGCTCCACTCTCCTATGGCTACACCTTC.

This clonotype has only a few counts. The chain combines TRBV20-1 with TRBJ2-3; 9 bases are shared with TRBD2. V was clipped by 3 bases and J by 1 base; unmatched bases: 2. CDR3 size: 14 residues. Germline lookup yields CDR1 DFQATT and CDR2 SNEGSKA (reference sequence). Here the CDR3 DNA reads TGCAGTGCTAGGGGACTAGCTGGCACAGATACGCAGTATTTT. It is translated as CSARGLAGTDTQYF.

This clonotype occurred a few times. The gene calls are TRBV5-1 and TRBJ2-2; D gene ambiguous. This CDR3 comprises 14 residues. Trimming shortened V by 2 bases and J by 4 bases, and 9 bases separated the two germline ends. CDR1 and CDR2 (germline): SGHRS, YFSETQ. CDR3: CASSLEKGTGELFF. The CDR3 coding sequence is TGCGCCAGCAGCTTAGAAAAGGGCACCGGGGAGCTGTTTTTT.

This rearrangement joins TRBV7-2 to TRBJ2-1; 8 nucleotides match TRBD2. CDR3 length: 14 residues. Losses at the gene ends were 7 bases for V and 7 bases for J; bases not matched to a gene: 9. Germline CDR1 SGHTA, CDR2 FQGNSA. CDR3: CASKREGGGNEQFF. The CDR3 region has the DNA TGTGCCAGCAAACGGGAGGGCGGGGGAAATGAGCAGTTCTTC.

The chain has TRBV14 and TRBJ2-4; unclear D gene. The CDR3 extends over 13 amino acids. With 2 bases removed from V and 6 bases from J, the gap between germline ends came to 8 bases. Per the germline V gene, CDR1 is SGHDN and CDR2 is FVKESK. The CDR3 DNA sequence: TGTGCCAGCAGCCAAAATCCGAGAAACATTCAGTACTTC. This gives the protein CASSQNPRNIQYF.

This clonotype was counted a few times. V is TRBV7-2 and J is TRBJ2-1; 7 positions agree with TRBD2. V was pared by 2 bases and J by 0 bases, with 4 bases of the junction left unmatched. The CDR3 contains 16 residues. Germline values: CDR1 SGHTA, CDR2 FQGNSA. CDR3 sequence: CASSLRGGYSYNEQFF. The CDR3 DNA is TGTGCCAGCAGCTTACGCGGGGGATACTCCTACAATGAGCAGTTCTTC.

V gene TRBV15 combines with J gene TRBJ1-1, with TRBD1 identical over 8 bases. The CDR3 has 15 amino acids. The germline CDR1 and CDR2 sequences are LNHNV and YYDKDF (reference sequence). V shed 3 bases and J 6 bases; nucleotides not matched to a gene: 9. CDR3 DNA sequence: TGTGCCACCAGCAGTCCCAGGGGGCTTGAGGCTGAAGCTTTCTTT. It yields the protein CATSSPRGLEAEAFF. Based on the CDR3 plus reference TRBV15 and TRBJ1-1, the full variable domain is DAMVIQNPRYQVTQFGKPVTLSCSQTLNHNVMYWYQQKSSQAPKLLFHYYDKDFNNEADTPDNFQSRRPNTSFCFLDIRSPGLGDTAMYLCATSSPRGLEAEAFFGQGTRLTVV.

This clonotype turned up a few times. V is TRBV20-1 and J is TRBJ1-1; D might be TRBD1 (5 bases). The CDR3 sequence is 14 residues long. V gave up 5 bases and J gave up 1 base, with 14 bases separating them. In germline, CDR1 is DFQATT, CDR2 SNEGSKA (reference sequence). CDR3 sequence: CSADPFTGNTEAFF. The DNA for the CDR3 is TGCAGTGCTGACCCATTCACAGGGAACACTGAAGCTTTCTTT.

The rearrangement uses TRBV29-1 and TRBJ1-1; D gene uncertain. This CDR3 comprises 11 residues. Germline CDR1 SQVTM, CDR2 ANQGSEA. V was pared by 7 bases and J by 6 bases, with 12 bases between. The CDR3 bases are TGCAGCGCTCTAAGTGGCGCTGAAGCTTTCTTT. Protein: CSALSGAEAFF.

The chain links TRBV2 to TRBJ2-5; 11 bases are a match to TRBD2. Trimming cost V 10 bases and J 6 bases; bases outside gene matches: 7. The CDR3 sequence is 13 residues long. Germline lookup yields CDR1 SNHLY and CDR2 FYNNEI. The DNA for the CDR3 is TGTGCCACCCTTAGCGGGAGGGCGAAGACCCAGTACTTC. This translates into CATLSGRAKTQYF.

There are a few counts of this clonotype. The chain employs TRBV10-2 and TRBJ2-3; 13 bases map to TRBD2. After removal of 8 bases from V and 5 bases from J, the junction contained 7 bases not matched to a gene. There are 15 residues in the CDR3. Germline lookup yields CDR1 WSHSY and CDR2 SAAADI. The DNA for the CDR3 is TGCGCCAGCGGTCCCGGGACTAGCGGGATAGATACGCAGTATTTT. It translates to CASGPGTSGIDTQYF.

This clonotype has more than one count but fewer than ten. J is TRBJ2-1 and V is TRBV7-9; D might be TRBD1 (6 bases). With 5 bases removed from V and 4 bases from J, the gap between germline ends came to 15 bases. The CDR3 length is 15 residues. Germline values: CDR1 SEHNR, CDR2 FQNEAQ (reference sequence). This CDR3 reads CASSLARGKYNEQFF. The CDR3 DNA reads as TGTGCCAGCAGCCTTGCAAGGGGGAAGTACAATGAGCAGTTCTTC.

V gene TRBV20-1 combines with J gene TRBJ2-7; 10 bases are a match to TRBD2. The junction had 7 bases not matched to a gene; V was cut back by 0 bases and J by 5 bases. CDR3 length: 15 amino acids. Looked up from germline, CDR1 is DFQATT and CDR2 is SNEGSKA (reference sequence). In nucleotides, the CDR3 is TGCAGTGCTAGAGAGAACAGCGGGAGGGCCCACGAGCAGTACTTC. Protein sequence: CSARENSGRAHEQYF.

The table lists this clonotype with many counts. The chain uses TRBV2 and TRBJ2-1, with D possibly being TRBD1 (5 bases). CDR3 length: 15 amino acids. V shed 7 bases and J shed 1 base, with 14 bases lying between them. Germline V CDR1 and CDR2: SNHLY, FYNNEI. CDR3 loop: CASTNFQGSYNEQFF. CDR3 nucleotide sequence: TGTGCCAGCACCAATTTCCAGGGTTCCTACAATGAGCAGTTCTTC.

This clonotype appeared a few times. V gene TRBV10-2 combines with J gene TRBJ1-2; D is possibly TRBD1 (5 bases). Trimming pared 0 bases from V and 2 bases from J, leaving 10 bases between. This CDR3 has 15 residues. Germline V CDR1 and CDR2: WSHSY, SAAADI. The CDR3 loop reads CASSESDSLNYGYTF. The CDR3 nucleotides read TGCGCCAGCAGTGAGTCCGACAGCCTAAACTATGGCTACACCTTC.

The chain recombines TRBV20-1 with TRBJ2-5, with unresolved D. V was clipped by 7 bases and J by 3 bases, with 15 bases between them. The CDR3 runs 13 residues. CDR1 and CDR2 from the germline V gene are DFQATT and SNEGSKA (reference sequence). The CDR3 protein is CSVKRRVEETQYF. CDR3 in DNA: TGCAGTGTAAAAAGAAGGGTGGAAGAGACCCAGTACTTC.

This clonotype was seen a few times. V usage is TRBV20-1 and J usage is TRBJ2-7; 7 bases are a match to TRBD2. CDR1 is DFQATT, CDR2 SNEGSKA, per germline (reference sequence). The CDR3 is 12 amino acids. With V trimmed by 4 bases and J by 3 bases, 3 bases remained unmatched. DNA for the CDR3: TGCAGTGCTATGACTAGCAACTACGAGCAGTACTTC. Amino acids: CSAMTSNYEQYF.

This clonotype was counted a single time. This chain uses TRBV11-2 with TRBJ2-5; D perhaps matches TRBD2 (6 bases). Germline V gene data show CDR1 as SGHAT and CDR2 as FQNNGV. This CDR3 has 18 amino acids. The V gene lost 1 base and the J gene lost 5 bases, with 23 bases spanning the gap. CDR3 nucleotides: TGTGCCAGCAGCTTAGTCAGTTCTGGCGGGGCGGTGGGGGAGACCCAGTACTTC. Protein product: CASSLVSSGGAVGETQYF.

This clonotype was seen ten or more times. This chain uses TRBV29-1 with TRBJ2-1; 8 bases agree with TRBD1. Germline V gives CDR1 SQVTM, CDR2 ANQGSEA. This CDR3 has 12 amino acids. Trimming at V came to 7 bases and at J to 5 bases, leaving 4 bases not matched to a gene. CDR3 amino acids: CSGTGLNNEQFF. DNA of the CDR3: TGCAGCGGGACAGGGTTAAACAATGAGCAGTTCTTC.

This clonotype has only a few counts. In DNA, the CDR3 is TGCAGCGTTAACCGGGACGACACTGAAGCTTTCTTT. This gives the protein CSVNRDDTEAFF. V gene TRBV29-1 combines with J gene TRBJ1-1; TRBD1 might be the D (5 bases). Trimming stripped 5 bases from V and 3 bases from J, with 10 bases between. Germline-derived CDR1 and CDR2 are SQVTM and ANQGSEA. The CDR3 consists of 12 residues.

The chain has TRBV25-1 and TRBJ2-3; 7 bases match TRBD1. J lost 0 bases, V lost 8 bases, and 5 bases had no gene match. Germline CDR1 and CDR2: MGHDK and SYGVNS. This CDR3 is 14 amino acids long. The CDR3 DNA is TGTGCCAGCGTGAGGGACAGTAGCACAGATACGCAGTATTTT. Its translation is CASVRDSSTDTQYF.

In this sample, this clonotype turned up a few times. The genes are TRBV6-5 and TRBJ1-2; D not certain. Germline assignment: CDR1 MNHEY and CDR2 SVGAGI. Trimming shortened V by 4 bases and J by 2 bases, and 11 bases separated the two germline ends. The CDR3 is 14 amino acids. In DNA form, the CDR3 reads TGTGCCAGCAGTTTGTTGGCGGGAAACTATGGCTACACCTTC. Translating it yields CASSLLAGNYGYTF.

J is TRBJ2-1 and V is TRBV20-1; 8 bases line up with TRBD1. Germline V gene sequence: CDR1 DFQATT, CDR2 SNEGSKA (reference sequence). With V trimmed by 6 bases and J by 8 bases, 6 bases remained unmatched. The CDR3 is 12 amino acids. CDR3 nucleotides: TGCAGTGCCATGACAGGGGTGGATGAGCAGTTCTTC. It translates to CSAMTGVDEQFF.

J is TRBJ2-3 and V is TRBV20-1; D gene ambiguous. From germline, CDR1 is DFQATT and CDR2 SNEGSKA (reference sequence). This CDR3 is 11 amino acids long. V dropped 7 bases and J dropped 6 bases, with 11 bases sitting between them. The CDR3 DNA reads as TGCAGTGGGGCGAAGCCCGATACGCAGTATTTT. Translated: CSGAKPDTQYF.

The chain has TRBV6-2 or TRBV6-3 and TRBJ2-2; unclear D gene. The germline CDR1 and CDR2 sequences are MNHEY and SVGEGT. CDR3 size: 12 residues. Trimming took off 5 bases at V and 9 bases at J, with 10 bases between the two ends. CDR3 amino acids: CASSGSSRELFF. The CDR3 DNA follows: TGTGCCAGCAGTGGCAGCTCTCGGGAGCTGTTTTTT.

The CDR3 sequence: CAISDDGPANYGYTF. The CDR3 DNA follows: TGTGCCATCAGTGACGATGGACCAGCTAACTATGGCTACACCTTC. This chain connects TRBV10-3 to TRBJ1-2, with no clear D. Deletions cut 3 bases from V and 0 bases from J, with 11 bases between. CDR1 is ENHRY and CDR2 is SYGVKD in the germline V gene. The CDR3 length is 15 residues.

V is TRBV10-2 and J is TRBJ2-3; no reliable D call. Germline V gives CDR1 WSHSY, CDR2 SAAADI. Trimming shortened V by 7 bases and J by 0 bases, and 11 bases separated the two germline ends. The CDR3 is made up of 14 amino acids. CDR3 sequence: CASKVGPSTDTQYF. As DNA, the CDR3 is TGCGCCAGCAAAGTAGGACCGAGCACAGATACGCAGTATTTT.

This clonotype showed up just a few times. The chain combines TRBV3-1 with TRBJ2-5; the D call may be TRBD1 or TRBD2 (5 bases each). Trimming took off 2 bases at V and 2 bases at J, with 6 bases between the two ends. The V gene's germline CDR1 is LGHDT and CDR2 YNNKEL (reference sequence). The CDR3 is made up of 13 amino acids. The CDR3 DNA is TGTGCCAGCAGCCAATGGGGGCAAGAGACCCAGTACTTC. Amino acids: CASSQWGQETQYF.

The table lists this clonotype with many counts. The CDR3 sequence is CASSGLLFNEQFF. As DNA, the CDR3 is TGTGCCAGCAGCGGACTCCTGTTCAATGAGCAGTTCTTC. J is TRBJ2-1 and V is TRBV12-3 or TRBV12-4; weak D call: TRBD2 (5 bases). Trimming removed 6 bases at V and 6 bases at J, with 12 bases between. The CDR3 is made up of 13 amino acids.

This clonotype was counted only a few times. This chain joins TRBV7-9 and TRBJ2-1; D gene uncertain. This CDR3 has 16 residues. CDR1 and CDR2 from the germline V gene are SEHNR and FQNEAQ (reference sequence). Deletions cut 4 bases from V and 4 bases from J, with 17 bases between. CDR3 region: CASSSRSPSSYNEQFF. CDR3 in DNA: TGTGCCAGCAGCTCCCGCTCCCCCTCTAGTTACAATGAGCAGTTCTTC.

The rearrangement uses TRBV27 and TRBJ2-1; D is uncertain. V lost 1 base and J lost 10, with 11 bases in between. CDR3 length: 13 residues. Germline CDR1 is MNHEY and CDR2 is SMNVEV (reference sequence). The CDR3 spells CASSLLAGLEQFF. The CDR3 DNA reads TGTGCCAGCAGTTTATTGGCCGGGTTAGAGCAGTTCTTC.

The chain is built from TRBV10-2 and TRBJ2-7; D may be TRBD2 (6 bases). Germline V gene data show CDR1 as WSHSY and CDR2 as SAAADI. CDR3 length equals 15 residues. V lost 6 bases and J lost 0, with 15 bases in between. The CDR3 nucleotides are TGCGCCAGCAGGGCCGGCGGGGTTAGCTCCTACGAGCAGTACTTC. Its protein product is CASRAGGVSSYEQYF.